Below, 25 T cell receptor beta chains from the same sample are listed, as sequenced in a study of CD8+ T cells in alopecia areata. RNA extraction and reverse transcription yielded cDNA as sequencing template. Libraries were prepared by immunoSEQ multiplex PCR; TCRdb keeps only in-frame clonotypes and omits some of them. In the table there are 120,000 or so clones, 40% to 55% of which are singletons. The sample comprised NKG2D-low CD8+ T cells sorted from blood. Receptor source: a human donor with alopecia areata.

This clone was observed a few times. V is TRBV6-5 and J is TRBJ2-5; a weak D match, TRBD1 (5 bases). Per germline, CDR1 MNHEY and CDR2 SVGAGI. This CDR3 contains 12 residues. Trimming removed 6 bases at V and 10 bases at J, with 15 bases between. CDR3 sequence: CASRSPTGFQYF. CDR3 DNA: TGTGCCAGCAGATCGCCCACAGGCTTCCAGTACTTC.

The sample holds a few counts of this clone. The CDR3 spells CASSLAGFPSSYNEQFF. CDR3 nucleotides: TGCGCCAGCAGCTTGGCCGGATTCCCCAGCTCCTACAATGAGCAGTTCTTC. The rearrangement uses TRBV5-1 and TRBJ2-1; D not certain. CDR3 length: 17 residues. Germline V CDR1 and CDR2: SGHRS, YFSETQ. V lost 0 bases to trimming and J lost 0 bases, with 13 bases between them.

Comments on this clone: Other nucleotide sequences from this sample produce the same CDR3. V and J are TRBV28 and TRBJ2-5; D might be TRBD1 (5 bases). The ends were cut back, 5 bases at V and 2 bases at J, with 9 bases in the middle. From germline, CDR1 is MDHEN and CDR2 SYDVKM. The length of the CDR3 is 13 residues. The CDR3 DNA follows: TGTGCCAGCAGTCCCCGGACACAAGAGACCCAGTACTTC. Translation: CASSPRTQETQYF.

The table lists this clone with a few counts. V and J are TRBV30 and TRBJ2-3; no clear D gene. This CDR3 comprises 13 residues. Trimming took 3 bases from V and 6 from J, leaving 13 bases between them. The germline gives CDR1 GTSNPN, CDR2 SVGIG (reference sequence). The CDR3 nucleotides are TGTGCCTGGAGCAAAACCAGTCAGGATACGCAGTATTTT. Its translation is CAWSKTSQDTQYF.

This clone was seen more than once but under ten times. V gene TRBV29-1 combines with J gene TRBJ2-3, with TRBD1 matching over 10 bases. CDR1 and CDR2 (germline): SQVTM, ANQGSEA. This CDR3 has 16 amino acids. V lost 2 bases, J lost 2 bases, and 7 bases stayed unmatched. CDR3 in amino acids: CSVETGTGVITDTQYF. In DNA form, the CDR3 reads TGCAGCGTTGAAACCGGGACAGGGGTTATCACAGATACGCAGTATTTT.

In regard to this clone: This specimen includes other DNA sequences encoding the same CDR3. The V gene is TRBV27, the J gene TRBJ1-6, with D unresolved. Trimming removed 5 bases at V and 10 bases at J, with 9 bases between. CDR3 size: 12 residues. Germline loops: CDR1 MNHEY, CDR2 SMNVEV (reference sequence). This CDR3 is CASSPRASPLHF. Written as DNA, the CDR3 is TGTGCCAGCAGTCCCCGGGCGTCACCCCTCCACTTT.

The V gene is TRBV9, the J gene TRBJ2-5; the D gene is possibly TRBD2 (6 bases). The germline V and J ends were trimmed by 6 bases and 0 bases, with 18 bases remaining between them. The germline gives CDR1 SGDLS, CDR2 YYNGEE. The CDR3 is made up of 16 amino acids. The CDR3 region has the DNA TGTGCCAGCACCTTGGGGGGAAGCGGAAACCAAGAGACCCAGTACTTC. Translating gives CASTLGGSGNQETQYF.

The chain joins TRBV4-1 to TRBJ2-3, with unresolved D. The CDR3 has 10 amino acids. V lost 8 bases and J 4 bases, leaving 4 bases between the germline ends. Germline CDR1 is MGHRA and CDR2 is YSYEKL. CDR3 bases: TGCGCCAGCGGGGCAGATACGCAGTATTTT. Protein product: CASGADTQYF.

The chain is built from TRBV27 and TRBJ1-1; D not resolved. Trimming pared 10 bases from V and 1 base from J, leaving 10 bases between. Germline V CDR1 and CDR2: MNHEY, SMNVEV (reference sequence). The CDR3 runs 12 residues. This CDR3 is CATHVGNTEAFF. CDR3 coding DNA: TGTGCCACCCATGTTGGGAACACTGAAGCTTTCTTT.

The rearrangement joins TRBV30 to TRBJ2-7; tentatively, D is TRBD2 (6 bases). Germline lookup yields CDR1 GTSNPN and CDR2 SVGIG (reference sequence). The V end lost 6 bases, the J end lost 4 bases, and 13 bases lay between the germline ends. This CDR3 spans 12 amino acids. The CDR3 protein is CACGPGGYEQYF. Written as DNA, the CDR3 is TGTGCCTGTGGACCCGGAGGGTACGAGCAGTACTTC.

The chain links TRBV2 to TRBJ1-4; D remains unclear. Trimming cost V 8 bases and J 4 bases, with 5 bases left between them. The CDR3 is 11 amino acids. The germline gives CDR1 SNHLY, CDR2 FYNNEI. The CDR3 nucleotides are TGTGCCAGCGATAGTAATGAAAAACTGTTTTTT. Its protein product is CASDSNEKLFF. The full variable domain, completed using reference TRBV2 and TRBJ1-4, is EPEVTQTPSHQVTQMGQEVILRCVPISNHLYFYWYRQILGQKVEFLVSFYNNEISEKSEIFDDQFSVERPDGSNFTLKIRSTKLEDSAMYFCASDSNEKLFFGSGTQLSVL.

The chain is built from TRBV29-1 and TRBJ2-7, with D possibly being TRBD1 (6 bases). Trimming removed 6 bases at V and 4 bases at J, with 16 bases between. The CDR3 spans 13 residues. The germline CDR1 and CDR2 sequences are SQVTM and ANQGSEA. The CDR3 DNA is TGCAGCGTCGACAGGTTAAGTTTTTACGAGCAGTACTTC. Its translation is CSVDRLSFYEQYF.

On this clone itself: Other DNA sequences from this sample encode an identical CDR3 as well. J is TRBJ2-7 and V is TRBV29-1; 8 nucleotides agree with TRBD1. J gave up 0 bases and V 6 bases, and 4 bases lay outside the gene matches. From germline, CDR1 is SQVTM and CDR2 ANQGSEA. The CDR3 sequence is 13 residues long. DNA for the CDR3: TGCAGCGTGCCGGGACAGGACTCCTACGAGCAGTACTTC. It encodes CSVPGQDSYEQYF.

This clone was found a few times. The J gene is TRBJ2-1, the V gene TRBV14, with no clear D. The CDR3 totals 12 residues. From germline, CDR1 is SGHDN and CDR2 FVKESK. The ends were cut back, 4 bases at V and 9 bases at J, with 10 bases in the middle. Here the CDR3 reads CASSPDLVEQFF. As DNA, the CDR3 is TGTGCCAGCAGCCCAGACTTGGTTGAGCAGTTCTTC.

The chain carries TRBV27 and TRBJ2-3; D unclear. The CDR3 sequence is 14 residues long. Germline CDR1 and CDR2: MNHEY and SMNVEV (reference sequence). V gave up 4 bases and J gave up 2 bases, with 10 bases separating them. The CDR3 DNA reads TGTGCCAGCAGTTCCTTCGCTCTCACAGATACGCAGTATTTT. Translating it yields CASSSFALTDTQYF.

This clone turned up a few times. This chain connects TRBV4-1 to TRBJ2-1, with D hard to call. Germline assignment: CDR1 MGHRA and CDR2 YSYEKL. The V gene lost 0 bases and the J gene lost 5 bases, with 8 bases spanning the gap. The length of the CDR3 is 14 residues. DNA for the CDR3: TGCGCCAGCAGCCAAGACGTGAGACACAATGAGCAGTTCTTC. Its protein is CASSQDVRHNEQFF.

This clone was counted a few times. The chain recombines TRBV2 with TRBJ1-5; no clear D gene. This CDR3 has 12 residues. Germline V lookup: CDR1 SNHLY, CDR2 FYNNEI. Between the trimmed V and J ends, which lost 8 bases and 6 bases, there was a span of 11 bases. The CDR3 nucleotides read TGTGCCAGCGCTGAGAGGGCTCAGCCCCAGCATTTT. This gives the protein CASAERAQPQHF.

This clone was observed a handful of times. The chain couples TRBV14 to TRBJ2-7, with D possibly being TRBD2 (5 bases). The CDR3 runs 16 residues. Trimming took off 0 bases at V and 3 bases at J, with 15 bases between the two ends. CDR1 is SGHDN and CDR2 is FVKESK in the germline V gene. The CDR3 DNA reads as TGTGCCAGCAGCCAAGATATGAAGGGAGAGGACTACGAGCAGTACTTC. As protein: CASSQDMKGEDYEQYF.

The chain uses TRBV27 and TRBJ2-7; 9 nucleotides align to TRBD2. This CDR3 has 15 amino acids. Germline-derived CDR1 and CDR2 are MNHEY and SMNVEV (reference sequence). V shed 3 bases, J shed 1 base, and the junction held 4 bases outside the gene matches. CDR3 loop: CASSFSAGGSYEQYF. The CDR3 DNA is TGTGCCAGCAGTTTCTCAGCGGGAGGATCCTACGAGCAGTACTTC.

The chain combines TRBV27 with TRBJ1-2; TRBD1 matches 7 bases. The CDR3 extends over 13 amino acids. CDR1 and CDR2 (germline): MNHEY, SMNVEV (reference sequence). The V and J ends lost 4 bases and 8 bases, in that order; junction bases with no gene match: 7. This CDR3 is CASSSGGQAGYTF. The CDR3 coding sequence is TGTGCCAGCAGTTCCGGCGGACAGGCGGGCTACACCTTC.

This clone was detected only once. The CDR3 sequence is CSVAGSPSGSIASYNEQFF. Written as DNA, the CDR3 is TGCAGCGTTGCGGGGTCCCCTAGCGGGTCCATCGCCTCCTACAATGAGCAGTTCTTC. The chain combines TRBV29-1 with TRBJ2-1, with TRBD2 matching over 8 bases. With 4 bases clipped from V and 0 bases from J, the junction kept 17 bases outside the gene matches. The CDR3 runs 19 residues. Germline CDR1 and CDR2: SQVTM and ANQGSEA.

This rearrangement joins TRBV30 to TRBJ2-7, with D unresolved. Trimming pared 0 bases from V and 3 bases from J, leaving 9 bases between. CDR3 length: 13 residues. The germline V gene has CDR1 GTSNPN and CDR2 SVGIG (reference sequence). The CDR3 coding sequence is TGTGCCTGGAGTGTTGTAGCAGGCTACGAGCAGTACTTC. Amino acids: CAWSVVAGYEQYF.

The V call is TRBV11-2, the J call TRBJ2-7, with D perhaps assigned TRBD1 or TRBD2 (5 bases each). The CDR3 is 14 residues long. V lost 1 base to trimming and J lost 3 bases, with 10 bases between them. Per the germline V gene, CDR1 is SGHAT and CDR2 is FQNNGV. The DNA of the CDR3 is TGTGCCAGCAGCTTAGGGGACCAGTACTACGAGCAGTACTTC. Amino acid sequence: CASSLGDQYYEQYF.

This clone has a handful of counts. The gene calls are TRBV29-1 and TRBJ2-7; D might be TRBD2 (5 bases). The CDR3 is 13 amino acids. Germline lookup yields CDR1 SQVTM and CDR2 ANQGSEA. With 6 bases removed from V and 4 bases from J, the gap between germline ends came to 16 bases. The CDR3 nucleotides read TGCAGCGTGAGAGGGCTAGCTGATTACGAGCAGTACTTC. Its protein is CSVRGLADYEQYF.

This clone came up once. This CDR3 is also generated by other DNA sequences in the sample. The chain combines TRBV27 with TRBJ1-1; D is ambiguous. V lost 3 bases and J lost 5, with 4 bases in between. The germline gives CDR1 MNHEY, CDR2 SMNVEV (reference sequence). This CDR3 is 11 amino acids long. The CDR3 nucleotides read TGTGCCAGCAGTTTGGGGACTGAAGCTTTCTTT. It encodes CASSLGTEAFF.